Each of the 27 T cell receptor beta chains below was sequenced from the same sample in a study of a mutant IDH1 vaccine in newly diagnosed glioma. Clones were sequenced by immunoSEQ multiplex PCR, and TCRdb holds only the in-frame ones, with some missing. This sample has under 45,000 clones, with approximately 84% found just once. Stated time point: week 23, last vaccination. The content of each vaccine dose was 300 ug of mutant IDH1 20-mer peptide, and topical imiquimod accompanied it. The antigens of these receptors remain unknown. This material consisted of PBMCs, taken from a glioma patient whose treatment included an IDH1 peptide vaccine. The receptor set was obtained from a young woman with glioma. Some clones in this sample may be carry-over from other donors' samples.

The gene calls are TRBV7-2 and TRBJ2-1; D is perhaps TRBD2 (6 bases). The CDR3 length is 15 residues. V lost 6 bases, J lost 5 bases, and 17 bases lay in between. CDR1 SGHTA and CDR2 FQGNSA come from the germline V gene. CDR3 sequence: CASSRSAGYHNEQFF. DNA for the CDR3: TGTGCCAGCAGTCGGTCCGCGGGGTATCACAATGAGCAGTTCTTC.

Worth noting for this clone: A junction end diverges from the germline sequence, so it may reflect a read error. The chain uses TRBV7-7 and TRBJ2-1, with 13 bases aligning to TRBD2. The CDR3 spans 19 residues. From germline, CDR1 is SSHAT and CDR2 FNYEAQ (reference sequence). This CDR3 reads CASSLGTSGMGSVYNEQFF. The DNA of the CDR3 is TGTGCTAGCAGCTTGGGGACTAGCGGGATGGGTTCGGTATACAATGAGCAGTTCTTC.

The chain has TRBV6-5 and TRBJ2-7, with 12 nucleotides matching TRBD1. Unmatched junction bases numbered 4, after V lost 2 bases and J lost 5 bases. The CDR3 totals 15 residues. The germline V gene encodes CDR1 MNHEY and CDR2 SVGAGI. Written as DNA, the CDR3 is TGTGCCAGCAGTTACATCGGGACAGGGGGCGACGAGCAGTACTTC. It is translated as CASSYIGTGGDEQYF.

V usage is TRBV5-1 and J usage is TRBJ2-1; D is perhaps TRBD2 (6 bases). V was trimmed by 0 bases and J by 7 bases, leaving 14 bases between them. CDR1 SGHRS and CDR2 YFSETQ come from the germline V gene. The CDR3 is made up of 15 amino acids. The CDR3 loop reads CASSLAPGTGNEQFF. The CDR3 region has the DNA TGCGCCAGCAGCTTGGCGCCGGGGACTGGAAATGAGCAGTTCTTC. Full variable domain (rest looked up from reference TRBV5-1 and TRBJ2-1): KAGVTQTPRYLIKTRGQQVTLSCSPISGHRSVSWYQQTPGQGLQFLFEYFSETQRNKGNFPGRFSGRQFSNSRSEMNVSTLELGDSALYLCASSLAPGTGNEQFFGPGTRLTVL.

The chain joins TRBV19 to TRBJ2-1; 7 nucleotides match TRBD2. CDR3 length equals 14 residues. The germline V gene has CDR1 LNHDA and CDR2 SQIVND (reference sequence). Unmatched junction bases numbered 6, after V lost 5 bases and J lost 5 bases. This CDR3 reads CASSYGLADNEQFF. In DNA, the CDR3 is TGTGCCAGTAGTTACGGGCTAGCGGACAATGAGCAGTTCTTC.

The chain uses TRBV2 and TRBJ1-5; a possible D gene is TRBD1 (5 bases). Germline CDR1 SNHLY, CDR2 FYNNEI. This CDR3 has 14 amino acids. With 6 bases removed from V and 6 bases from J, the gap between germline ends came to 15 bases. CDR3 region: CASRQLWGSQPQHF. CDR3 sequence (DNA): TGTGCCAGCAGACAGCTTTGGGGCAGTCAGCCCCAGCATTTT.

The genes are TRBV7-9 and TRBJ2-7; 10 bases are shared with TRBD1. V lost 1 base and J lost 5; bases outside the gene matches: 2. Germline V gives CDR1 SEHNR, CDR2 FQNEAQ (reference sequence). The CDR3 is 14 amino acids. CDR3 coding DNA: TGTGCCAGCAGCTTAGGACAGGGGGCCCACGAGCAGTACTTC. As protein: CASSLGQGAHEQYF.

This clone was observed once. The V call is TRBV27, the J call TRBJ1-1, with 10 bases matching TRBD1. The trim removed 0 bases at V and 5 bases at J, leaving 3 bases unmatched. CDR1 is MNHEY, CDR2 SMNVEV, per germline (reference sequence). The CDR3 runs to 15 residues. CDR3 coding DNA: TGTGCCAGCAGTTTATCCCGGACAGGGGGGACTGAAGCTTTCTTT. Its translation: CASSLSRTGGTEAFF.

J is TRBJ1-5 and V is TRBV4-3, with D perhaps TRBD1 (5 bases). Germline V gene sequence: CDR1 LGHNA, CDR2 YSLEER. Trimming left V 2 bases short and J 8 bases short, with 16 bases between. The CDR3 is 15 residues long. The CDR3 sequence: CASSQSHRRGEPQHF. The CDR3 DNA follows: TGCGCCAGCAGCCAAAGCCACCGGAGGGGAGAGCCCCAGCATTTT.

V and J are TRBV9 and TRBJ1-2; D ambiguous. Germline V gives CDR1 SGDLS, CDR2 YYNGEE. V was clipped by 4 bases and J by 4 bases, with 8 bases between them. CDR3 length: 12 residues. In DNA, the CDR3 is TGTGCCAGCAGCTCTATCTCCTATGGCTACACCTTC. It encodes CASSSISYGYTF.

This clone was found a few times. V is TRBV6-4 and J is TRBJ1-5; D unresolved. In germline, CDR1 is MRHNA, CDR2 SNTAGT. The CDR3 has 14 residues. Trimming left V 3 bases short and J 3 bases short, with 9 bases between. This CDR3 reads CASSESGFNQPQHF. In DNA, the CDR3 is TGTGCCAGCAGTGAGTCGGGATTCAATCAGCCCCAGCATTTT.

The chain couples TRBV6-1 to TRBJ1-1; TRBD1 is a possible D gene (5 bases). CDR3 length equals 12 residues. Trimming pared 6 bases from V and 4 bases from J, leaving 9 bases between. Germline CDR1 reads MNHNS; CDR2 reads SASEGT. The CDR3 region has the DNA TGTGCCAGCAGGTCGGGGACCACTGAAGCTTTCTTT. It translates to CASRSGTTEAFF.

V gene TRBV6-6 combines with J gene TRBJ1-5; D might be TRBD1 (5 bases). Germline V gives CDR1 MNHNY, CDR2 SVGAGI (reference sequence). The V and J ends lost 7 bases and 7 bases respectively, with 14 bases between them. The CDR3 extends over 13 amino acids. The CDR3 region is CASIRGFGQPQHF. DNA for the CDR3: TGTGCCAGCATTCGGGGGTTTGGGCAGCCCCAGCATTTT.

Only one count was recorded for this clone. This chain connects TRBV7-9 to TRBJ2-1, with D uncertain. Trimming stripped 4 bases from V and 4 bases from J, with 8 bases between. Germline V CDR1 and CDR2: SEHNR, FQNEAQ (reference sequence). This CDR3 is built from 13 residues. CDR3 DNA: TGTGCCAGCAGCTCCGACTGGTACAATGAGCAGTTCTTC. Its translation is CASSSDWYNEQFF.

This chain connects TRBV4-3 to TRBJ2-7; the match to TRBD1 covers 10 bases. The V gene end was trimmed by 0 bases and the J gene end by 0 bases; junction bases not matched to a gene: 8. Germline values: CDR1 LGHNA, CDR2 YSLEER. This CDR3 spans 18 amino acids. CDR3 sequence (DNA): TGCGCCAGCAGCCAAGAGAGCCACTGGACAGGGGGCTCCTACGAGCAGTACTTC. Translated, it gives CASSQESHWTGGSYEQYF.

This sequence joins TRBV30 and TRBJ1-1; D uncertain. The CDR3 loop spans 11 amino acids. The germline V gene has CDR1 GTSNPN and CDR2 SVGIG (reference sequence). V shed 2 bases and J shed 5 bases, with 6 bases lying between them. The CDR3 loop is CAWSILTEAFF. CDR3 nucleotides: TGTGCCTGGAGTATATTGACTGAAGCTTTCTTT.

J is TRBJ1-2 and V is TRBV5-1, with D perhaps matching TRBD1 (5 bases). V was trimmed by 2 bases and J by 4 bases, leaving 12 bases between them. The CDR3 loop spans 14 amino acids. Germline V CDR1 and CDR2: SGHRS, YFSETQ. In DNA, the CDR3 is TGCGCCAGCAGCTTAGGGGCTAACGCCTATGGCTACACCTTC. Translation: CASSLGANAYGYTF.

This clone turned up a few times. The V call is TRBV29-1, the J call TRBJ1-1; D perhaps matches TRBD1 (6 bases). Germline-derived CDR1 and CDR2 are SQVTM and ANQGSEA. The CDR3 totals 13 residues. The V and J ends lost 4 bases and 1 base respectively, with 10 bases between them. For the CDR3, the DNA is TGCAGCGTTGTGGGCAGGGGGAACACTGAAGCTTTCTTT. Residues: CSVVGRGNTEAFF.

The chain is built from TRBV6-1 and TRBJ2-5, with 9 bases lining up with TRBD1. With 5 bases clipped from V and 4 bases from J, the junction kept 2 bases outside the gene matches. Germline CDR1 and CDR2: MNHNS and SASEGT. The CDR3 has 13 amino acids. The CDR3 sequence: CASSLDRGETQYF. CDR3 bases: TGTGCCAGCAGTCTGGACAGGGGAGAGACCCAGTACTTC.

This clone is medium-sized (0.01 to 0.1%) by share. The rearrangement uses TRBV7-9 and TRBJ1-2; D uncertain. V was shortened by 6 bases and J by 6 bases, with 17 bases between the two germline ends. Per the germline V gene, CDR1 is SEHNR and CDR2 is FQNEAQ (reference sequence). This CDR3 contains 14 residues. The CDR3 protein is CASRSEYRLDGYTF. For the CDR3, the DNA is TGTGCCAGCAGGTCCGAGTATAGGTTGGATGGCTACACCTTC. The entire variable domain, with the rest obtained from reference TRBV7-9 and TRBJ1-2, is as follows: DTGVSQNPRHKITKRGQNVTFRCDPISEHNRLYWYRQTLGQGPEFLTYFQNEAQLEKSRLLSDRFSAERPKGSFSTLEIQRTEQGDSAMYLCASRSEYRLDGYTFGSGTRLTVV.

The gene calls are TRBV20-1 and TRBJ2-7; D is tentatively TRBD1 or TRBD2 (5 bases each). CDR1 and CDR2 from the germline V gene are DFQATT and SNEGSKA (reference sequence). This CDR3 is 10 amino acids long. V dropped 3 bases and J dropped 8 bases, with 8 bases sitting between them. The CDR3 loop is CSASGTKQYF. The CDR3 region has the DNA TGCAGTGCTAGCGGGACCAAGCAGTACTTC.

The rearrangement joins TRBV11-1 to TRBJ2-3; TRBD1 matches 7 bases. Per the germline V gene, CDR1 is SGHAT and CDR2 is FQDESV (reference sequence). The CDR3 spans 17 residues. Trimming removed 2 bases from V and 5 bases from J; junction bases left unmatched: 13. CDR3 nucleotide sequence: TGTGCCAGCAGCTTACGAGCAGGGACAGATTCTTTAGATACGCAGTATTTT. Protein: CASSLRAGTDSLDTQYF.

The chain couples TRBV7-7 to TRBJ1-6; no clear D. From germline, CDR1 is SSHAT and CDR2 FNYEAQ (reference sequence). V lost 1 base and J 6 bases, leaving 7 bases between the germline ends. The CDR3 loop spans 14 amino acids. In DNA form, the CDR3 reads TGTGCCAGCAGCTTAGGGCAGACTAATTCACCCCTCCACTTT. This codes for CASSLGQTNSPLHF. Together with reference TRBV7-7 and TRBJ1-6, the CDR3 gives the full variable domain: GAGVSQSPRYKVTKRGQDVTLRCDPISSHATLYWYQQALGQGPEFLTYFNYEAQPDKSGLPSDRFSAERPEGSISTLTIQRTEQRDSAMYRCASSLGQTNSPLHFGNGTRLTVT.

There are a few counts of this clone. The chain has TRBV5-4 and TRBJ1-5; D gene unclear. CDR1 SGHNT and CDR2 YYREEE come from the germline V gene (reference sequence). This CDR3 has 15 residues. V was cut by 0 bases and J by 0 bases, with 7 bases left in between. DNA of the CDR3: TGTGCCAGCAGCTTGGGTGCCAGTAGCAATCAGCCCCAGCATTTT. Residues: CASSLGASSNQPQHF.

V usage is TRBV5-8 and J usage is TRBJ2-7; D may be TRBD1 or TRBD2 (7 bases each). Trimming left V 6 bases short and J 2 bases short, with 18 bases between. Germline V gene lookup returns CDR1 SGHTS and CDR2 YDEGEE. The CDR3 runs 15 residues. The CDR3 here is CASTQGGGSPYEQYF. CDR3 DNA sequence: TGTGCCAGCACCCAAGGGGGCGGGAGCCCCTACGAGCAGTACTTC.

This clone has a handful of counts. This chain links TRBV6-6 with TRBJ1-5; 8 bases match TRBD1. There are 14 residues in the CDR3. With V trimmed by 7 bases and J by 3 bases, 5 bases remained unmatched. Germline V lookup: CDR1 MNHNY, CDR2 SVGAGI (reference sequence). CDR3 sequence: CASTGQGNNQPQHF. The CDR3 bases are TGTGCCAGCACCGGACAGGGTAACAATCAGCCCCAGCATTTT.

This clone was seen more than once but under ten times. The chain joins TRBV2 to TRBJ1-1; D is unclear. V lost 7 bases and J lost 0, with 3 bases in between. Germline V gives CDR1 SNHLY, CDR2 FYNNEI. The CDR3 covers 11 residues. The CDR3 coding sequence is TGTGCCAGCAACCTGAACACTGAAGCTTTCTTT. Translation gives CASNLNTEAFF.